The T cell receptor (beta chain) under discussion was sequenced for a study of blood T cell repertoires in COVID-19. TCRdb's copy holds only in-frame clones and misses some; the assay was immunoSEQ multiplex PCR. The sample shows 200,000 to 250,000 clones, roughly 75% of them seen only once. The germline gives CDR1 SGHTA, CDR2 FQGNSA. The V and J ends lost 5 bases and 7 bases, in that order; junction bases with no gene match: 9. The CDR3 is 15 amino acids. The chain uses TRBV7-2 and TRBJ2-1, with 9 bases identical to TRBD2. This clonotype was obtained from a woman in her 70s with acute or convalescent COVID-19. The sequenced sample consisted of peripheral blood. The CDR3, as DNA: TGTGCCAGCAGCCTGAGGCCTAGCGGGGAAAATGAGCAGTTCTTC. This codes for CASSLRPSGENEQFF.